The 17 T cell receptor beta chains reported below all come from one sample, sequenced in a study of T cells in Graves' hyperthyroidism and ophthalmopathy. TCR beta CDR3 regions were amplified from RNA. TCR CDR3 regions were first amplified by RT-PCR with HTBI primers. TCRdb redid the calling of the multiplex PCR reads with MiXCR, one entry per CDR3 protein. The table lists hundreds of thousands of distinct CDR3 sequences, around 15% of them singletons. The specimen sequenced was blood. The receptor source for this set is a woman younger than 30 with Graves' hyperthyroidism.

This clonotype was counted many times. The chain uses TRBV18 and TRBJ2-7; 10 bases map to TRBD2. V lost 4 bases to trimming and J lost 3 bases; unmatched junction nucleotides: 6. CDR1 KGHSH and CDR2 LQKENI come from the germline V gene. The CDR3 consists of 15 residues. Here the CDR3 DNA reads TGTGCCAGCTCACGAGCCGGGACTAGCGACTACGAGCAGTACTTC. Translated, it gives CASSRAGTSDYEQYF.

Concerning this clonotype: The junction differs from germline at one of its ends, possibly a read error. V gene TRBV12-3 or TRBV12-4 combines with J gene TRBJ2-2, with D maybe TRBD2 (6 bases). This CDR3 has 15 residues. CDR3 loop: CASRLAEKNTGELFF. The DNA for the CDR3 is TGTGCCAGCAGGTTAGCGGAAAAGAACACCGGGGAGCTGTTTTTT.

This clonotype was counted many times. The J gene is TRBJ1-1, the V gene TRBV28; D gene ambiguous. Trimming took 2 bases from V and 1 from J, leaving 8 bases between them. The CDR3 sequence is 14 residues long. CDR1 is MDHEN, CDR2 SYDVKM, per germline. CDR3 nucleotide sequence: TGTGCCAGCAGTTTAATGGGAACGAACACTGAAGCTTTCTTT. Protein product: CASSLMGTNTEAFF.

This clonotype was recorded a few times. The chain uses TRBV6-1 and TRBJ2-2; 11 positions match TRBD2. Per the germline V gene, CDR1 is MNHNS and CDR2 is SASEGT. The V segment lost 8 bases and the J segment 6 bases; nucleotides outside the gene matches: 8. The CDR3 totals 15 residues. In DNA form, the CDR3 reads TGTGCCAGCGCAAAAACTAGCGGGAGCCCCGGGGAGCTGTTTTTT. As protein: CASAKTSGSPGELFF.

The table lists this clonotype with a few counts. V and J are TRBV9 and TRBJ1-1; a weak D match, TRBD1 (6 bases). Trimming took off 1 base at V and 3 bases at J, with 13 bases between the two ends. Looked up from germline, CDR1 is SGDLS and CDR2 is YYNGEE. CDR3 length: 15 residues. The CDR3: CASSVSTGRYTEAFF. CDR3 DNA sequence: TGTGCCAGCAGCGTATCTACAGGGCGGTACACTGAAGCTTTCTTT. The full variable domain, its missing parts supplied by reference TRBV9 and TRBJ1-1, is DSGVTQTPKHLITATGQRVTLRCSPRSGDLSVYWYQQSLDQGLQFLIQYYNGEERAKGNILERFSAQQFPDLHSELNLSSLELGDSALYFCASSVSTGRYTEAFFGQGTRLTVV.

Concerning this clonotype: This could be a read error, since a much larger clone is one nucleotide away. V and J are TRBV28 and TRBJ2-5, with D uncertain. CDR3 length equals 12 residues. Germline V lookup: CDR1 MDHEN, CDR2 SYDVKM. This chain's CDR3 is CVSSLMLETQYF. For the CDR3, the DNA is TGTGTCAGCAGTTTGATGCTAGAGACCCAGTACTTC.

This clonotype was detected ten times or more. V and J are TRBV6-4 and TRBJ2-5; weak D call: TRBD2 (7 bases). Trimming removed 4 bases from V and 5 bases from J, with 17 bases in between. Germline V gene sequence: CDR1 MRHNA, CDR2 SNTAGT. CDR3 length: 15 amino acids. The CDR3, as DNA: TGTGCCAGCAGTGCGGGGGGCGGAGAATCGGAGACCCAGTACTTC. Translating it yields CASSAGGGESETQYF.

This chain joins TRBV3-1 and TRBJ2-7; perhaps TRBD1 as D (5 bases). From germline, CDR1 is LGHDT and CDR2 YNNKEL (reference sequence). The length of the CDR3 is 15 residues. V dropped 1 base and J dropped 2 bases, with 12 bases sitting between them. The CDR3 is CASSQGPVQAYEQYF. The CDR3 nucleotides read TGTGCCAGCAGCCAAGGGCCGGTACAGGCCTACGAGCAGTACTTC.

The V gene is TRBV7-9, the J gene TRBJ2-7, with D hard to call. The V and J ends lost 6 bases and 4 bases respectively, with 16 bases between them. There are 14 residues in the CDR3. The V gene's germline CDR1 is SEHNR and CDR2 FQNEAQ (reference sequence). CDR3 residues: CASRPPEFSYEQYF. The CDR3 region has the DNA TGTGCCAGCAGGCCACCCGAGTTTTCTTACGAGCAGTACTTC.

The J gene is TRBJ2-1, the V gene TRBV12-3 or TRBV12-4, with 16 bases that match TRBD2. V was clipped by 7 bases and J by 9 bases; unmatched bases: 6. CDR3 size: 15 residues. CDR3 region: CASTPGTSGRGEQFF. CDR3 nucleotide sequence: TGTGCCAGCACCCCCGGGACTAGCGGGAGGGGTGAGCAGTTCTTC.

This clonotype was found a few times. This chain connects TRBV6-2 or TRBV6-3 to TRBJ1-5; no definite D call. Trimming took 5 bases from V and 7 from J, leaving 9 bases between them. This CDR3 has 12 residues. Germline V lookup: CDR1 MNHEY, CDR2 SVGEGT. The CDR3 DNA is TGTGCCAGCAGTACCCTCTTACAGCCCCAGCATTTT. Translating gives CASSTLLQPQHF.

This chain uses TRBV19 with TRBJ2-7, with a tentative D call TRBD2 (5 bases). Looked up from germline, CDR1 is LNHDA and CDR2 is SQIVND (reference sequence). V lost 3 bases and J 3 bases, leaving 18 bases between the germline ends. This CDR3 is 16 amino acids long. The CDR3 coding sequence is TGTGCCAGTAGTATCGGATCCTACGGACTCGACTACGAGCAGTACTTC. This translates into CASSIGSYGLDYEQYF.

This clonotype was counted many times. J is TRBJ2-5 and V is TRBV11-3; 9 bases align to TRBD1. CDR1 and CDR2 (germline): SGHNT, YENEEA. The CDR3 consists of 15 residues. V trimming: 4 bases; J trimming: 7 bases; junction bases outside the gene matches: 10. The CDR3 here is CASSSYGTGPGTQYF. The CDR3 DNA follows: TGTGCCAGCAGCTCGTACGGGACAGGGCCAGGGACCCAGTACTTC.

This clonotype came up many times. CDR3 region: CSVGGKGFQETQYF. Here the CDR3 DNA reads TGCAGCGTTGGGGGGAAAGGATTCCAAGAGACCCAGTACTTC. This chain connects TRBV29-1 to TRBJ2-5; the D call may be TRBD1 or TRBD2 (5 bases each). The CDR3 consists of 14 residues. The germline V and J ends were trimmed by 4 bases and 1 base, with 13 bases remaining between them. Germline CDR1 SQVTM, CDR2 ANQGSEA.

This chain connects TRBV2 to TRBJ2-1, with D unresolved. Trimming left V 8 bases short and J 5 bases short, with 16 bases between. Per the germline V gene, CDR1 is SNHLY and CDR2 is FYNNEI. The length of the CDR3 is 14 residues. The CDR3 bases are TGTGCCAGCGCGACTCGGATAGACCACAATGAGCAGTTCTTC. This translates into CASATRIDHNEQFF.

The V gene is TRBV24-1, the J gene TRBJ2-3; 7 nucleotides match TRBD2. CDR1 and CDR2 from the germline V gene are KGHDR and SFDVKD. The CDR3 length is 16 residues. V was clipped by 4 bases and J by 6 bases; unmatched bases: 12. The CDR3 protein is CATSDPSAGKGDTQYF. CDR3 nucleotide sequence: TGTGCCACCAGTGACCCCTCAGCGGGAAAGGGGGATACGCAGTATTTT.

This clonotype turned up a few times. This rearrangement joins TRBV2 to TRBJ1-2, with no clear D. In germline, CDR1 is SNHLY, CDR2 FYNNEI. With 4 bases removed from V and 6 bases from J, the gap between germline ends came to 12 bases. This CDR3 region has 13 residues. The CDR3 region is CASSGGGSNGYTF. In DNA form, the CDR3 reads TGTGCCAGCAGTGGGGGAGGCAGTAATGGCTACACCTTC.